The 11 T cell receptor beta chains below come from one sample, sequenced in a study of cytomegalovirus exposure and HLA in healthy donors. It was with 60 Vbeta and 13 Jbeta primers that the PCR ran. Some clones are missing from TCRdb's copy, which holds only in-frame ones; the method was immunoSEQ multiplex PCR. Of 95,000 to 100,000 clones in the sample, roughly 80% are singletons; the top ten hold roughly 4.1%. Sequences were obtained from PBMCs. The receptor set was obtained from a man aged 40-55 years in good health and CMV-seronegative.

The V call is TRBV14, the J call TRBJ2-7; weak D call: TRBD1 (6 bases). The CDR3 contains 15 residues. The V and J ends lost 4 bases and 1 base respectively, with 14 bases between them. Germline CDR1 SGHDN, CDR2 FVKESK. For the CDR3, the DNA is TGTGCCAGCAGCCCGACAGGACGTATTTCCTACGAGCAGTACTTC. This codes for CASSPTGRISYEQYF.

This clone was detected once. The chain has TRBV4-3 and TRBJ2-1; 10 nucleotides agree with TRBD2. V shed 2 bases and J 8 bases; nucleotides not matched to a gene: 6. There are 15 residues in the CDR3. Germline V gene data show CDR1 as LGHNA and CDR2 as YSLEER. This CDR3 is CASSQLLAGLDEQFF. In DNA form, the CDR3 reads TGCGCCAGCAGCCAATTACTAGCGGGGTTGGATGAGCAGTTCTTC.

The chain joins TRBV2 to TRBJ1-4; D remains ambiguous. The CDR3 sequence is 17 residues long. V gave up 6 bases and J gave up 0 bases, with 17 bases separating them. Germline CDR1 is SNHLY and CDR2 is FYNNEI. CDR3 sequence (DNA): TGTGCCAGCAGCCCACCCGCGAGCCTCCCAACTAATGAAAAACTGTTTTTT. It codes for CASSPPASLPTNEKLFF.

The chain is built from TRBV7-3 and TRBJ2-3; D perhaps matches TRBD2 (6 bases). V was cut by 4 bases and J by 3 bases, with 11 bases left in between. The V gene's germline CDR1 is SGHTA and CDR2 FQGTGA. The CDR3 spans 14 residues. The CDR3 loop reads CASSSNRGTDTQYF. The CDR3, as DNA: TGTGCCAGCAGCTCCAATCGGGGGACAGATACGCAGTATTTT.

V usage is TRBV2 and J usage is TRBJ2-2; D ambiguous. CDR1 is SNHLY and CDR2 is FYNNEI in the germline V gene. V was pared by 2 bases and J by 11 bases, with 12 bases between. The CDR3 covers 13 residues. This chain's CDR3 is CASSESTLVELFF. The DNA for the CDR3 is TGTGCCAGCAGTGAATCTACCCTTGTAGAGCTGTTTTTT.

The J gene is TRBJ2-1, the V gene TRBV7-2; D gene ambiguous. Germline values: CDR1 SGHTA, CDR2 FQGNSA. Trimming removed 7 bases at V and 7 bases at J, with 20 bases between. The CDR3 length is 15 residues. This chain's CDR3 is CASTPSKNAVNEQFF. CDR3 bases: TGTGCCAGCACCCCTTCCAAGAATGCGGTAAATGAGCAGTTCTTC.

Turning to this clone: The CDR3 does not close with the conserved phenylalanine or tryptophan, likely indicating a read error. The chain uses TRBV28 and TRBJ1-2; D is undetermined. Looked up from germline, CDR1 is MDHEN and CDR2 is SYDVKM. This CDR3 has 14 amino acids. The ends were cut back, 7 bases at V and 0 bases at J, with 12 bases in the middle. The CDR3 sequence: CASIPGPTNYGYTL. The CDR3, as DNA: TGTGCCAGCATTCCTGGCCCGACTAACTATGGCTACACCCTC.

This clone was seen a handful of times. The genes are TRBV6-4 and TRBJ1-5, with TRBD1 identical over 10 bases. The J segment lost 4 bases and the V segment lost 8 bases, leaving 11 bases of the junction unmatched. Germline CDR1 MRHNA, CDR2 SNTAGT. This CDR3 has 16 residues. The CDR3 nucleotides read TGTGCCAGCGGAGATACCGGGACAGGGGTTAATCAGCCCCAGCATTTT. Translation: CASGDTGTGVNQPQHF.

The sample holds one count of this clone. The chain's CDR3 is CASSSTTDKNTEAFF. The CDR3 DNA sequence: TGCGCCAGCAGCTCCACCACAGATAAAAACACTGAAGCTTTCTTT. This rearrangement joins TRBV5-1 to TRBJ1-1; D unclear. There are 15 residues in the CDR3. Per germline, CDR1 SGHRS and CDR2 YFSETQ. Trimming left V 3 bases short and J 2 bases short, with 14 bases between.

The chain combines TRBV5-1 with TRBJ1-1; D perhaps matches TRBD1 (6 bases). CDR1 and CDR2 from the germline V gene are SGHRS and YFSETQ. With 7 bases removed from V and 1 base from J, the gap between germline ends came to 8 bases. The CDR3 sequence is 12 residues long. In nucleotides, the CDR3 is TGCGCCAGCGGACAGTCGAACACTGAAGCTTTCTTT. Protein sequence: CASGQSNTEAFF.

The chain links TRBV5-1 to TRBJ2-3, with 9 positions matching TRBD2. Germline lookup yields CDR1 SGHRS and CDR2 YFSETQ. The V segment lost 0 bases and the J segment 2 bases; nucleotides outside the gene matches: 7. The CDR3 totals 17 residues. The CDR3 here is CASSLASTSGNTDTQYF. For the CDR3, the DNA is TGCGCCAGCAGCTTGGCCTCGACTAGCGGAAACACAGATACGCAGTATTTT.